Listed below are T cell receptor beta chains from one sample, sequenced in a study of OX40 agonist ivuxolimab in advanced cancers. The protocol was immunoSEQ multiplex PCR, while the TCRdb copy is restricted to in-frame clones and leaves out a portion. The table has under 1,500 clones, approximately 76% seen once. The specimen was collected in a trial of the OX40 agonist ivuxolimab. These receptors came from an adult with an advanced solid tumor such as melanoma, head and neck, liver or kidney cancer. CDR3s include the opening cysteine and the closing phenylalanine or tryptophan. The D gene is left open where the match is weak. A clone size is listed for some rows: how often the clone was seen (once, few, many), or a class if it is expanded.

abundance | j_gene | d_gene | v_gene | CDR3aa | CDR3nt
few | TRBJ1-3 | NA | TRBV11-3 | CASSRGWDSGNTIYF | TGTGCCAGCAGCCGTGGTTGGGACTCTGGAAACACCATATATTTT
NA | TRBJ2-3 | NA | TRBV6-8 | CASRLTLPDTQYF | TGTGCCAGTAGACTCACCCTCCCAGATACGCAGTATTTT
NA | TRBJ2-2 | NA | TRBV6-8 | CASSSSGTALPGELFF | TGTGCCAGCAGTTCCTCCGGGACCGCACTTCCCGGGGAGCTGTTTTTT
few | TRBJ1-4 | TRBD1 | TRBV30 | CAWKQGVAPNEKLFF | TGTGCCTGGAAGCAGGGGGTTGCACCTAATGAAAAACTGTTTTTT
NA | TRBJ2-3 | TRBD2 | TRBV6-8 | CASSRGGPTDTQYF | TGTGCCAGCAGCCGCGGGGGACCCACAGATACGCAGTATTTT
NA | TRBJ1-1 | NA | TRBV28 | CASSLLYTEAFF | TGTGCCAGCAGTTTATTGTACACTGAAGCTTTCTTT
few | TRBJ1-1 | NA | TRBV11-3 | CASSLEGVNTEAFF | TGTGCCAGCAGCTTAGAAGGGGTGAACACTGAAGCTTTCTTT
NA | TRBJ1-1 | TRBD1 | TRBV10-2 | CASRGTVNTEAFF | TGCGCCAGCAGGGGGACAGTGAACACTGAAGCTTTCTTT
NA | TRBJ2-4 | TRBD1 | TRBV19 | CASSTSGQGNIQYF | TGTGCCAGTAGTACGTCGGGACAGGGAAACATTCAGTACTTC
NA | TRBJ1-2 | NA | TRBV16 | CASSQSAGELNYGYTF | TGTGCCAGCAGCCAATCAGCAGGCGAGCTAAACTATGGCTACACCTTC
NA | TRBJ2-2 | NA | TRBV11-3 | CASGQQGFTGELFF | TGTGCCAGCGGCCAGCAGGGGTTCACCGGGGAGCTGTTTTTT
NA | TRBJ2-6 | TRBD1 | TRBV5-1 | CASSWPGQGALSGANVLTF | TGCGCCAGCAGCTGGCCGGGACAGGGGGCTCTCTCTGGGGCCAACGTCCTGACTTTC
NA | TRBJ1-2 | TRBD1 | TRBV19 | CASSISGQGKNYGYTF | TGTGCCAGTAGTATTTCCGGACAGGGGAAAAACTATGGCTACACCTTC
NA | TRBJ2-7 | TRBD2 | TRBV10-2 | CASSESGTSAYEQYF | TGCGCCAGCAGTGAGTCCGGGACTAGCGCCTACGAGCAGTACTTC
NA | TRBJ2-7 | NA | TRBV15 | CATSRGQVFYEQYF | TGTGCCACCAGCAGAGGACAGGTTTTCTACGAGCAGTACTTC
NA | TRBJ1-5 | NA | TRBV11-3 | CASSSGTLNQPQHF | TGTGCCAGCAGCAGCGGGACACTTAATCAGCCCCAGCATTTT
NA | TRBJ2-4 | TRBD1 | TRBV6-8 | CASSYSRQGNIQYF | TGTGCCAGCAGTTACTCGAGACAGGGAAACATTCAGTACTTC
NA | TRBJ2-7 | NA | TRBV6-8 | CASSLRQGRYEQYF | TGTGCCAGCAGTTTAAGGCAGGGGCGGTACGAGCAGTACTTC
NA | TRBJ1-3 | NA | TRBV18 | CASSPRDNSGNTIYF | TGTGCCAGCTCACCACGGGACAACTCTGGAAACACCATATATTTT
NA | TRBJ2-2 | NA | TRBV9 | CASTTSGTNTGELFF | TGTGCCAGCACTACCAGCGGAACCAACACCGGGGAGCTGTTTTTT
NA | TRBJ2-7 | NA | TRBV25-1 | CASESQGYYEQYF | TGTGCCAGCGAATCCCAGGGGTACTACGAGCAGTACTTC
once | TRBJ2-3 | NA | TRBV19 | CASKTGTTSTDTQYF | TGTGCCAGTAAGACAGGAACCACTAGCACAGATACGCAGTATTTT
few | TRBJ2-1 | NA | TRBV11-3 | CASSLPLSSYNEQFF | TGTGCCAGCAGCTTACCCTTATCCTCCTACAATGAGCAGTTCTTC
NA | TRBJ2-1 | NA | TRBV6-8 | CASSYSVLVVYNEQFF | TGTGCCAGCAGTTACTCAGTACTAGTTGTCTACAATGAGCAGTTCTTC
NA | TRBJ1-2 | NA | TRBV6-8 | CASSYIPQGKDGYTF | TGTGCCAGCAGTTATATCCCGCAAGGCAAGGATGGCTACACCTTC
NA | TRBJ1-1 | NA | TRBV19 | CASRPNPYRDGSCFF | TGTGCCAGTAGGCCTAACCCTTACAGGGACGGGAGTTGTTTCTTT
NA | TRBJ1-1 | NA | TRBV18 | CASSPQGMNTEAFF | TGTGCCAGCTCACCGCAGGGAATGAACACTGAAGCTTTCTTT
NA | TRBJ1-5 | NA | TRBV6-8 | CASSYSDNREHF | TGTGCCAGCAGTTACTCCGATAACCGGGAGCATTTT
NA | TRBJ2-1 | TRBD2 | TRBV14 | CASSQVRTSGGLGEQFF | TGTGCCAGCAGCCAAGTGAGAACTAGCGGGGGCTTGGGTGAGCAGTTCTTC
NA | TRBJ1-2 | NA | TRBV18 | CASSPPPGLGEGVWNTF | TGTGCCAGCTCACCTCCCCCGGGGTTAGGGGAAGGTGTTTGGAACACCTTC
once | TRBJ2-6 | NA | TRBV27 | CASRSSGANVLTF | TGTGCCAGCAGATCCTCTGGGGCCAACGTCCTGACTTTC
NA | TRBJ1-4 | NA | TRBV19 | CASSPSSARHEKLFF | TGTGCCAGTAGTCCATCCTCAGCTCGGCATGAAAAACTGTTTTTT
NA | TRBJ2-7 | TRBD1 | TRBV6-8 | CASSYSDREEYF | TGTGCCAGCAGTTACTCTGACAGGGAAGAGTACTTC
few | TRBJ1-1 | NA | TRBV6-8 | CASSYSKNTEAFF | TGTGCCAGCAGTTACTCTAAGAACACTGAAGCTTTCTTT
NA | TRBJ2-7 | NA | TRBV11-3 | CASSKIRDSISYEQYF | TGTGCCAGCAGCAAAATCCGGGACTCGATCTCCTACGAGCAGTACTTC
NA | TRBJ2-3 | TRBD2 | TRBV11-3 | CASSPDSLAGPQTDTQYF | TGTGCCAGCAGCCCGGATTCCTTAGCGGGGCCTCAAACAGATACGCAGTATTTT
NA | TRBJ2-1 | NA | TRBV7-1 | CASSWDADNEQFF | TGTGCCAGCAGTTGGGACGCGGACAATGAGCAGTTCTTC
NA | TRBJ1-2 | TRBD1 | TRBV19 | CASTADRGAGYTF | TGTGCCAGTACCGCGGACAGGGGTGCTGGCTACACCTTC
NA | TRBJ1-2 | NA | TRBV18 | CASSPTGDYGYTF | TGTGCCAGCTCACCAACAGGAGACTATGGCTACACCTTC
few | TRBJ1-2 | NA | TRBV19 | CASREDATNYGYTF | TGTGCCAGTAGGGAGGACGCTACTAACTATGGCTACACCTTC
NA | TRBJ2-1 | NA | TRBV29-1 | CSVEIRGNEQFF | TGCAGCGTTGAAATTCGAGGCAATGAGCAGTTCTTC